This section outlines one TCR beta chain sequence together with its context. Its antigen is still unknown. From the PCR reads, TCRdb re-called clones with MiXCR. The sample lists just over 15,000 clones, nearly 35% seen once, with more than 9.5% in the top ten. The entry originates in a study of metastatic and nonmetastatic thyroid tumors. Study details: The study looked at repertoires side by side in blood and in tumor or nodule tissue from malignant and benign thyroid patients. Study-level findings and limits: Malignant thyroid tumors reportedly had TCR beta diversity that was significantly higher than in benign nodules, in blood and tumor.

None of the patients had undergone any treatment ahead of thyroid surgery. CDR3 length: 14 residues. Germline V gene data show CDR1 as SQVTM and CDR2 as ANQGSEA. V dropped 7 bases and J dropped 3; count of bases not matched to a gene: 7. Sequencing was performed on tumor tissue. The clonotype originates from a male donor with papillary thyroid cancer or a benign thyroid nodule (not recorded which). Some clones in this sample may be carry-over from other donors' samples. This sequence joins TRBV29-1 and TRBJ2-5; 11 bases agree with TRBD2. CDR3 nucleotides: TGCAGCGCTATACTGGGACTAGCGGAAGAGACCCAGTACTTC. Encoded protein: CSAILGLAEETQYF.